This TCR beta chain originates from a study of CD4+ T cells in melanoma. Clones were read by immunoSEQ multiplex PCR, and TCRdb kept only the in-frame ones, dropping some. The sample has 140,000 or so clones; nearly 95% are singletons. Germline V gene sequence: CDR1 SGDLS, CDR2 YYNGEE. V lost 8 bases, J lost 8 bases, and 10 bases stayed unmatched. The CDR3 length is 14 residues. V usage is TRBV9 and J usage is TRBJ2-1; the match to TRBD2 covers 10 bases. This clonotype was sampled from a human donor with melanoma. The CDR3 protein is CASSPSGGIHEQFF. In DNA form, the CDR3 reads TGTGCCAGTTCCCCTAGCGGGGGAATACATGAGCAGTTCTTC.